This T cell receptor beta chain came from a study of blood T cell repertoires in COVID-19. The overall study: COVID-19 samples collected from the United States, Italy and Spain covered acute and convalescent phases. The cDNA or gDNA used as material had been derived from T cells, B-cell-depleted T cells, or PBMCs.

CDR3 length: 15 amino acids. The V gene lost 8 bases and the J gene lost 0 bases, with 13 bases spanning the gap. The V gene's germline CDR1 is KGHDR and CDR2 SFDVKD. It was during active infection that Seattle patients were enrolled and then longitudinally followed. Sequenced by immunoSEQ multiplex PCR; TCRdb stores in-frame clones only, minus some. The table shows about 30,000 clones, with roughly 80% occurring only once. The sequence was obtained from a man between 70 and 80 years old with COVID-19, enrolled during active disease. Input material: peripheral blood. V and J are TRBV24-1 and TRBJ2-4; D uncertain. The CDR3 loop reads CATTALGQAKNIQYF. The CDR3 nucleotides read TGTGCCACCACGGCGCTGGGCCAAGCCAAAAACATTCAGTACTTC.